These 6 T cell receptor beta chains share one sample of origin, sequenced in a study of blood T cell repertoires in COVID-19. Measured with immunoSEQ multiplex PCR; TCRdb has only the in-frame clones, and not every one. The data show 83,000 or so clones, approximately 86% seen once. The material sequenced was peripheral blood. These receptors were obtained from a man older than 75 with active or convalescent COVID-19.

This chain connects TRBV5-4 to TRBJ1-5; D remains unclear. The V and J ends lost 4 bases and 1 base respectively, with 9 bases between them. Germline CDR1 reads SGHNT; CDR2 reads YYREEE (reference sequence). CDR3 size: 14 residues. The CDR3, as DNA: TGTGCCAGCAGCCGACATGGAAGCAATCAGCCCCAGCATTTT. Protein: CASSRHGSNQPQHF.

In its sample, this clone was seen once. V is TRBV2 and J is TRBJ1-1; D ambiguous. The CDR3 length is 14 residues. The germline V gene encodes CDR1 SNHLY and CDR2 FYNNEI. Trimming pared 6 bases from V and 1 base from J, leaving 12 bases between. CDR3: CASRERHSNTEAFF. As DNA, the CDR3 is TGTGCCAGCAGAGAGAGACACTCGAACACTGAAGCTTTCTTT. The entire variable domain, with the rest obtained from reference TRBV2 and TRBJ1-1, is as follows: EPEVTQTPSHQVTQMGQEVILRCVPISNHLYFYWYRQILGQKVEFLVSFYNNEISEKSEIFDDQFSVERPDGSNFTLKIRSTKLEDSAMYFCASRERHSNTEAFFGQGTRLTVV.

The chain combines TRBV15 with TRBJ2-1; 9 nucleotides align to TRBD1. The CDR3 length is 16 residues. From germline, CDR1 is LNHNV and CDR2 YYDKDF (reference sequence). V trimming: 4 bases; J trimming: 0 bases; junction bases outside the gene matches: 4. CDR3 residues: CATSKGQGDSYNEQFF. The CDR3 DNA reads TGTGCCACCAGCAAGGGACAGGGCGACTCCTACAATGAGCAGTTCTTC.

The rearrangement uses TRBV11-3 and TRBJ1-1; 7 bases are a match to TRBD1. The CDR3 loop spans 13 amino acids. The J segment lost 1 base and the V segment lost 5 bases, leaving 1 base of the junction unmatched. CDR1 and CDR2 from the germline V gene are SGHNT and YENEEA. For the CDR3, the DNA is TGTGCCAGCAGCCGACAGGGGAACACTGAAGCTTTCTTT. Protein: CASSRQGNTEAFF.

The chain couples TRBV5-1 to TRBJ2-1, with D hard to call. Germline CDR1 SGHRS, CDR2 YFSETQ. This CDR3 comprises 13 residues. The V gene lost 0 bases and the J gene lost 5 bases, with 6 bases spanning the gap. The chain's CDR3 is CASSLALHNEQFF. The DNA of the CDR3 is TGCGCCAGCAGCTTGGCCCTCCACAATGAGCAGTTCTTC.

CDR3 nucleotides: TGTGCCAGCAGTTTCGGACTAGCGGGGTCCGAGCAGTACGTC. Amino acids: CASSFGLAGSEQYV. The chain has TRBV28 and TRBJ2-7, with 12 nucleotides matching TRBD2. The CDR3 spans 14 residues. J gave up 6 bases and V 3 bases, and 3 bases lay outside the gene matches. CDR1 is MDHEN and CDR2 is SYDVKM in the germline V gene.